This passage covers 23 T cell receptor beta chains from one sample sequenced in a study of radiation and T cells in renal cell carcinoma. The method was immunoSEQ multiplex PCR; TCRdb's version includes in-frame clones alone and lacks a portion of them. The sample lists 100,000 to 150,000 clones, about four fifths occurring once. The sample's time point: baseline pretreatment blood. Treatment in this sample: 15 Gy SBRT to primary tumor, nephrectomy 4 weeks later. This sample comprised blood, obtained from a patient whose treatment included radiotherapy and nephrectomy. The receptors originated from a woman between 55 and 75 years old with renal cell carcinoma.

The rearrangement uses TRBV18 and TRBJ1-2; 9 nucleotides line up with TRBD1. V dropped 4 bases and J dropped 2; count of bases not matched to a gene: 5. Germline values: CDR1 KGHSH, CDR2 LQKENI. The CDR3 consists of 15 residues. Written as DNA, the CDR3 is TGTGCCAGCTCACAAACGGACAGGGGCAACTATGGCTACACCTTC. Amino acid sequence: CASSQTDRGNYGYTF.

V usage is TRBV5-1 and J usage is TRBJ1-2; D is undetermined. The CDR3 has 16 amino acids. V was trimmed by 1 base and J by 0 bases, leaving 13 bases between them. Germline lookup yields CDR1 SGHRS and CDR2 YFSETQ. CDR3 sequence (DNA): TGCGCCAGCAGCTTGTCTCCCGGACGCTCTAACTATGGCTACACCTTC. Translated, it gives CASSLSPGRSNYGYTF.

This clone came up once. The chain joins TRBV7-9 to TRBJ2-3; a possible D gene is TRBD1 (6 bases). This CDR3 spans 16 amino acids. Germline V CDR1 and CDR2: SEHNR, FQNEAQ (reference sequence). Trimming pared 1 base from V and 5 bases from J, leaving 16 bases between. The CDR3 bases are TGTGCCAGCAGCTTAGGACAGGCGGTGGTGGAAGATACGCAGTATTTT. It translates to CASSLGQAVVEDTQYF.

The rearrangement uses TRBV6-6 and TRBJ1-1; D unclear. The CDR3 consists of 13 residues. The V and J ends lost 6 bases and 1 base respectively, with 9 bases between them. The germline V gene has CDR1 MNHNY and CDR2 SVGAGI (reference sequence). The DNA of the CDR3 is TGTGCCAGCAGCCCGGCAGGGAACACTGAAGCTTTCTTT. Protein: CASSPAGNTEAFF.

V is TRBV7-3 and J is TRBJ2-1; 8 bases fit TRBD2. After removal of 1 base from V and 1 base from J, the junction contained 3 bases not matched to a gene. This CDR3 has 16 amino acids. Germline V gives CDR1 SGHTA, CDR2 FQGTGA. DNA of the CDR3: TGTGCCAGCAGCTTAAACGGCGGGAGGTCCTACAATGAGCAGTTCTTC. Translating gives CASSLNGGRSYNEQFF.

The CDR3 loop reads CASSVVRASGNTIYF. In DNA form, the CDR3 reads TGTGCCAGCAGCGTTGTACGAGCCTCTGGAAACACCATATATTTT. V and J are TRBV2 and TRBJ1-3; no clear D gene. The CDR3 runs to 15 residues. The ends were cut back, 6 bases at V and 0 bases at J, with 12 bases in the middle. Germline V CDR1 and CDR2: SNHLY, FYNNEI.

CDR3 amino acids: CASSFSLTYNEQFF. CDR3 nucleotide sequence: TGTGCCAGCAGTTTCTCCCTTACGTACAATGAGCAGTTCTTC. V is TRBV27 and J is TRBJ2-1; D remains ambiguous. CDR3 length: 14 amino acids. V was cut by 3 bases and J by 4 bases, with 10 bases left in between. Germline V gene sequence: CDR1 MNHEY, CDR2 SMNVEV (reference sequence).

The chain carries TRBV6-5 and TRBJ2-1, with a tentative D call TRBD1 (5 bases). Germline loops: CDR1 MNHEY, CDR2 SVGAGI. Trimming cost V 0 bases and J 6 bases, with 9 bases left between them. The CDR3 spans 14 residues. CDR3 protein: CASSYSGLPNEQFF. CDR3 nucleotide sequence: TGTGCCAGCAGTTACTCGGGGCTACCCAATGAGCAGTTCTTC.

The chain employs TRBV18 and TRBJ1-6, with 9 bases fitting TRBD1. With V trimmed by 2 bases and J by 9 bases, 5 bases remained unmatched. This CDR3 comprises 15 residues. Germline V gene sequence: CDR1 KGHSH, CDR2 LQKENI. CDR3 sequence (DNA): TGTGCCAGCTCACCAGAGCGACAGGGGGGTTCACCCCTCCACTTT. Its translation: CASSPERQGGSPLHF.

V is TRBV9 and J is TRBJ2-1; the D gene could be TRBD1 or TRBD2 (5 bases each). From germline, CDR1 is SGDLS and CDR2 YYNGEE. V was shortened by 0 bases and J by 12 bases, with 19 bases between the two germline ends. This CDR3 spans 15 amino acids. CDR3 in amino acids: CASSVEGSTPVGQFF. The CDR3, as DNA: TGTGCCAGCAGCGTAGAGGGGAGTACCCCCGTAGGGCAGTTCTTC.

This chain joins TRBV19 and TRBJ2-7; 9 nucleotides agree with TRBD1. This CDR3 comprises 15 residues. The junction had 8 bases not matched to a gene; V was cut back by 3 bases and J by 5 bases. Germline assignment: CDR1 LNHDA and CDR2 SQIVND (reference sequence). CDR3 loop: CASSIGDRAFDEQYF. The CDR3 DNA is TGTGCCAGTAGTATCGGGGACAGGGCGTTCGACGAGCAGTACTTC.

The gene calls are TRBV11-2 and TRBJ1-6, with D unclear. This CDR3 is built from 12 residues. Germline lookup yields CDR1 SGHAT and CDR2 FQNNGV. Deletions cut 1 base from V and 9 bases from J, with 4 bases between. CDR3 loop: CASSLGSSPLHF. The CDR3 coding sequence is TGTGCCAGCAGCTTAGGCAGTTCACCCCTCCACTTT.

This chain uses TRBV6-5 with TRBJ2-5; perhaps TRBD1 as D (6 bases). The CDR3 runs to 16 residues. V was clipped by 0 bases and J by 4 bases, with 15 bases between them. CDR1 and CDR2 from the germline V gene are MNHEY and SVGAGI. In DNA, the CDR3 is TGTGCCAGCAGTTACTCGGGACAACCAGGGGCAGAGACCCAGTACTTC. This codes for CASSYSGQPGAETQYF.

This clone came up once. The J gene is TRBJ2-3, the V gene TRBV7-9; TRBD1 agrees at 10 bases. CDR3 length: 16 residues. V lost 5 bases, J lost 3 bases, and 8 bases stayed unmatched. Germline CDR1 SEHNR, CDR2 FQNEAQ (reference sequence). CDR3 in DNA: TGTGCCAGCAGCCCGAGGACAGGGGGTCGGACAGATACGCAGTATTTT. It is translated as CASSPRTGGRTDTQYF.

CDR3 DNA: TGTGCCAGCAGCTCTGTCGGTGGGCAGGGGGTCGGGGAAAAACTGTTTTTT. Residues: CASSSVGGQGVGEKLFF. The V and J genes are TRBV7-9 and TRBJ1-4, with 7 bases identical to TRBD1. V trimming: 4 bases; J trimming: 8 bases; junction bases outside the gene matches: 16. The CDR3 length is 17 residues. Germline V CDR1 and CDR2: SEHNR, FQNEAQ (reference sequence).

This clone has only a few counts. The rearrangement links TRBV6-6 to TRBJ1-5; D gene uncertain. V was trimmed by 0 bases and J by 4 bases, leaving 4 bases between them. The V gene's germline CDR1 is MNHNY and CDR2 SVGAGI (reference sequence). This CDR3 has 13 residues. CDR3 bases: TGTGCCAGCAGTTACTCGTTGAATCAGCCCCAGCATTTT. As protein: CASSYSLNQPQHF.

The chain uses TRBV4-1 and TRBJ1-2, with D maybe TRBD1 (5 bases). Germline loops: CDR1 MGHRA, CDR2 YSYEKL. CDR3 length equals 16 residues. Trimming pared 0 bases from V and 2 bases from J, leaving 13 bases between. The DNA for the CDR3 is TGCGCCAGCAGCCAAGATCGCCGACAGATAAACTATGGCTACACCTTC. As protein: CASSQDRRQINYGYTF.

This clone was picked up a small number of times. The chain carries TRBV6-4 and TRBJ2-3; the D gene could be TRBD1 or TRBD2 (6 bases each). The V gene's germline CDR1 is MRHNA and CDR2 SNTAGT. V shed 2 bases and J shed 5 bases, with 14 bases lying between them. The CDR3 runs 15 residues. In nucleotides, the CDR3 is TGTGCCAGCAGTGACAAGGGGGGCGAAGTAGATACGCAGTATTTT. Its translation: CASSDKGGEVDTQYF.

CDR3 loop: CASSFQAGGQYEQYF. The CDR3 bases are TGTGCCAGCAGCTTCCAAGCGGGGGGGCAGTACGAGCAGTACTTC. V is TRBV27 and J is TRBJ2-7, with 10 bases matching TRBD2. Trimming at V came to 6 bases and at J to 4 bases, leaving 9 bases not matched to a gene. This CDR3 is 15 amino acids long. Germline V gene sequence: CDR1 MNHEY, CDR2 SMNVEV (reference sequence).

CDR3 DNA: TGTGCCAGCAGTGAGGCGGGGGGCAGAGAGACCCAGTACTTC. This encodes CASSEAGGRETQYF. The chain couples TRBV25-1 to TRBJ2-5; 8 positions agree with TRBD2. The CDR3 spans 14 residues. Germline CDR1 reads MGHDK; CDR2 reads SYGVNS. Losses at the gene ends were 3 bases for V and 4 bases for J; bases not matched to a gene: 4.

This clone was picked up one time. The chain carries TRBV6-5 and TRBJ2-5; D is unresolved. Germline CDR1 MNHEY, CDR2 SVGAGI. The ends were cut back, 0 bases at V and 5 bases at J, with 10 bases in the middle. CDR3 length equals 14 residues. This CDR3 is CASSYSWAGETQYF. CDR3 coding DNA: TGTGCCAGCAGTTACTCGTGGGCCGGGGAGACCCAGTACTTC.

The V and J genes are TRBV4-1 and TRBJ1-6, with 9 bases lining up with TRBD1. The CDR3 sequence is 17 residues long. The germline gives CDR1 MGHRA, CDR2 YSYEKL. The ends lost 4 bases at V and 9 bases at J; junction bases unmatched: 13. The CDR3 loop reads CASSPIPGQGLGSPLHF. The CDR3, as DNA: TGCGCCAGCAGCCCGATCCCGGGACAGGGCCTAGGTTCACCCCTCCACTTT.

The rearrangement uses TRBV7-9 and TRBJ1-1, with D possibly TRBD1 on 6 matching bases. The CDR3 loop spans 12 amino acids. From germline, CDR1 is SEHNR and CDR2 FQNEAQ (reference sequence). The germline V and J ends were trimmed by 5 bases and 7 bases, with 11 bases remaining between them. The CDR3 DNA reads as TGTGCCAGCAGCCGACAGGAGGGTGAAGCTTTCTTT. Translated, it gives CASSRQEGEAFF. The variable domain in full, completed from reference TRBV7-9 and TRBJ1-1, reads DTGVSQNPRHKITKRGQNVTFRCDPISEHNRLYWYRQTLGQGPEFLTYFQNEAQLEKSRLLSDRFSAERPKGSFSTLEIQRTEQGDSAMYLCASSRQEGEAFFGQGTRLTVV.